Listed below are T cell receptor beta chains from one sample, sequenced in a study of CD8 T cells in Susac syndrome. TCRdb reprocessed the immunoSEQ multiplex PCR reads with MiXCR, giving one entry per CDR3 protein. The sample includes tens of thousands of distinct CDR3 sequences, around 96% seen only once; the top ten take about 0.6%. The sequenced sample consisted of CD8+ T cells from PBMCs. The receptors here all came from a human donor with multiple sclerosis. Each CDR3 is given with its conserved first and last residue. The D gene is left open where the match is weak. Clone size is stated in some rows and not others, as once, few, many or a class when expanded.

D gene: .
J gene: TRBJ2-1
clone size: .
V gene: TRBV20-1
CDR3 protein: CSARWEGRDEQFF
CDR3 DNA: TGCAGTGCTAGATGGGAAGGGCGGGACGAGCAGTTCTTC

D gene: TRBD2
J gene: TRBJ2-7
clone size: .
V gene: TRBV20-1
CDR3 protein: CSAGYQPIAGCFGRCSYEQYF
CDR3 DNA: TGCAGTGCTGGGTACCAACCAATAGCGGGATGTTTTGGTCGGTGTTCCTACGAGCAGTACTTC

D gene: .
J gene: TRBJ2-2
clone size: .
V gene: TRBV2
CDR3 protein: CASSEGLPNTGELFF
CDR3 DNA: TGTGCCAGCAGTGAAGGACTACCCAACACCGGGGAGCTGTTTTTT

D gene: .
J gene: TRBJ2-1
clone size: .
V gene: TRBV27
CDR3 protein: CASSLLSDNEQFF
CDR3 DNA: TGTGCCAGCAGTTTACTTTCCGACAATGAGCAGTTCTTC

D gene: .
J gene: TRBJ2-7
clone size: .
V gene: TRBV2
CDR3 protein: CASSAQRGGNEQYF
CDR3 DNA: TGTGCCAGCAGTGCCCAGCGTGGGGGAAACGAGCAGTACTTC

D gene: .
J gene: TRBJ1-5
clone size: .
V gene: TRBV20-1
CDR3 protein: CSARWPGNSNQPQHF
CDR3 DNA: TGCAGTGCTAGGTGGCCAGGCAATAGCAATCAGCCCCAGCATTTT

D gene: .
J gene: TRBJ2-2
clone size: .
V gene: TRBV15
CDR3 protein: CATSRAPVIAGELFF
CDR3 DNA: TGTGCCACCAGCAGAGCCCCTGTGATCGCCGGGGAGCTGTTTTTT

D gene: TRBD1
J gene: TRBJ2-7
clone size: .
V gene: TRBV27
CDR3 protein: CAVEGAVEQYF
CDR3 DNA: TGTGCCGTCGAGGGGGCGGTCGAGCAGTACTTC

D gene: TRBD1
J gene: TRBJ2-7
clone size: .
V gene: TRBV29-1
CDR3 protein: CSVGDRGLYEQYF
CDR3 DNA: TGCAGCGTTGGGGACAGGGGGCTCTACGAGCAGTACTTC

D gene: TRBD1
J gene: TRBJ2-7
clone size: .
V gene: TRBV6-5
CDR3 protein: CASSYSQGVEQYF
CDR3 DNA: TGTGCCAGCAGTTACTCCCAGGGGGTAGAGCAGTACTTC

D gene: .
J gene: TRBJ2-3
clone size: .
V gene: TRBV20-1
CDR3 protein: CSAREPGPHSFTDTQYF
CDR3 DNA: TGCAGTGCTAGAGAACCGGGCCCCCATTCATTCACAGATACGCAGTATTTT

D gene: TRBD1
J gene: TRBJ2-2
clone size: .
V gene: TRBV28
CDR3 protein: CAIGQANTGELFF
CDR3 DNA: TGTGCCATTGGACAGGCGAACACCGGGGAGCTGTTTTTT

D gene: .
J gene: TRBJ2-1
clone size: .
V gene: TRBV9
CDR3 protein: CASSYSLEQNYNEQFF
CDR3 DNA: TGTGCCAGCAGCTATTCTCTAGAGCAGAACTACAATGAGCAGTTCTTC

D gene: TRBD1
J gene: TRBJ1-6
clone size: .
V gene: TRBV5-6
CDR3 protein: CASSLGFVDGTENSPLHF
CDR3 DNA: TGTGCCAGCAGCTTGGGTTTCGTTGACGGGACAGAGAATTCACCCCTCCACTTT

D gene: .
J gene: TRBJ2-4
clone size: .
V gene: TRBV28
CDR3 protein: CASSRIRTDRQQNIQYF
CDR3 DNA: TGTGCCAGCAGCCGCATTCGGACCGATCGGCAACAAAACATTCAGTACTTC

D gene: .
J gene: TRBJ2-1
clone size: .
V gene: TRBV7-9
CDR3 protein: CASSPGANEQFF
CDR3 DNA: TGTGCCAGCAGCCCAGGAGCCAATGAGCAGTTCTTC

D gene: .
J gene: TRBJ1-2
clone size: .
V gene: TRBV7-2
CDR3 protein: CASSFGPLNNYGYTF
CDR3 DNA: TGTGCCAGCAGCTTCGGACCGCTCAATAACTATGGCTACACCTTC

D gene: .
J gene: TRBJ2-5
clone size: .
V gene: TRBV29-1
CDR3 protein: CSVDGQNEETQYF
CDR3 DNA: TGCAGCGTTGATGGGCAGAATGAAGAGACCCAGTACTTC

D gene: .
J gene: TRBJ2-5
clone size: .
V gene: TRBV20-1
CDR3 protein: CSAGIRDSSEETQYF
CDR3 DNA: TGCAGTGCTGGCATCCGGGACTCGTCTGAGGAGACCCAGTACTTC

D gene: .
J gene: TRBJ2-5
clone size: .
V gene: TRBV7-9
CDR3 protein: CASSLLVPEGETQYF
CDR3 DNA: TGTGCCAGCAGCTTATTAGTCCCGGAGGGGGAGACCCAGTACTTC

D gene: .
J gene: TRBJ2-4
clone size: .
V gene: TRBV20-1
CDR3 protein: CSARDRYRADIQYF
CDR3 DNA: TGCAGTGCTAGAGATAGATATAGAGCGGACATTCAGTACTTC

D gene: .
J gene: TRBJ2-1
clone size: .
V gene: TRBV19
CDR3 protein: CASSIAGEYNEQFF
CDR3 DNA: TGTGCCAGTAGTATAGCGGGAGAATACAATGAGCAGTTCTTC

D gene: .
J gene: TRBJ1-1
clone size: once
V gene: TRBV27
CDR3 protein: CASGYRRINTEAFF
CDR3 DNA: TGTGCCAGCGGATACAGGAGAATTAACACTGAAGCTTTCTTT

D gene: .
J gene: TRBJ1-1
clone size: .
V gene: TRBV3-1
CDR3 protein: CASRMNTEAFF
CDR3 DNA: TGTGCCAGCCGAATGAACACTGAAGCTTTCTTT

D gene: .
J gene: TRBJ2-3
clone size: .
V gene: TRBV12-3/TRBV12-4
CDR3 protein: CASSLREGGTDTQYF
CDR3 DNA: TGTGCCAGCAGTTTAAGAGAAGGGGGCACAGATACGCAGTATTTT

D gene: .
J gene: TRBJ1-1
clone size: .
V gene: TRBV21-1
CDR3 protein: CASKYRGQGNTEAFF
CDR3 DNA: TGTGCCAGCAAGTACAGGGGGCAGGGGAACACTGAAGCTTTCTTT

D gene: .
J gene: TRBJ1-1
clone size: .
V gene: TRBV2
CDR3 protein: CASGGPSTEAFF
CDR3 DNA: TGTGCCAGCGGGGGACCCTCCACCGAAGCTTTCTTT

D gene: .
J gene: TRBJ2-5
clone size: .
V gene: TRBV27
CDR3 protein: CASSLTGLDRQETQYF
CDR3 DNA: TGTGCCAGCAGCCTTACGGGTCTAGACAGGCAAGAGACCCAGTACTTC

D gene: .
J gene: TRBJ1-2
clone size: .
V gene: TRBV27
CDR3 protein: CASSLSLQAQTYGYTF
CDR3 DNA: TGTGCCAGCAGTTTATCGCTCCAGGCACAGACCTATGGCTACACCTTC

D gene: .
J gene: TRBJ2-1
clone size: .
V gene: TRBV7-9
CDR3 protein: CASSTAGEGTYNEQFF
CDR3 DNA: TGTGCCAGCAGCACAGCCGGAGAGGGAACGTACAATGAGCAGTTCTTC

D gene: .
J gene: TRBJ2-1
clone size: few
V gene: TRBV28
CDR3 protein: CASSLLGGPLYEQFF
CDR3 DNA: TGTGCCAGCAGTCTCCTGGGGGGGCCCCTGTATGAGCAGTTCTTC